Each of the 9 T cell receptor beta chains below was sequenced from the same sample in a study of OX40 agonist ivuxolimab in advanced cancers. The protocol was immunoSEQ multiplex PCR, while the TCRdb copy is restricted to in-frame clones and leaves out a portion. The sample lists more than 30,000 clones; under 85% were seen once. Sequenced here: CD4+ or CD8+ T cells sorted from blood, sampled in a trial of the OX40 agonist ivuxolimab. Source of these receptors: an adult with an advanced solid tumor such as melanoma, head and neck, liver or kidney cancer.

The rearrangement joins TRBV6-6 to TRBJ1-5; D remains unclear. The CDR3 spans 13 residues. Germline-derived CDR1 and CDR2 are MNHNY and SVGAGI (reference sequence). Trimming shortened V by 4 bases and J by 7 bases, and 11 bases separated the two germline ends. CDR3: CASSLTVEQPQHF. As DNA, the CDR3 is TGTGCCAGCAGTTTAACAGTGGAACAGCCCCAGCATTTT.

This chain joins TRBV28 and TRBJ1-5; D unclear. The CDR3 runs to 14 residues. Germline lookup yields CDR1 MDHEN and CDR2 SYDVKM. V lost 2 bases and J 5 bases, leaving 10 bases between the germline ends. CDR3 coding DNA: TGTGCCAGCAGTTTAAGCGCTTGGGATCAGCCCCAGCATTTT. This codes for CASSLSAWDQPQHF.

The V and J genes are TRBV28 and TRBJ2-1; 7 bases agree with TRBD1. Germline CDR1 reads MDHEN; CDR2 reads SYDVKM. This CDR3 is 16 amino acids long. Losses at the gene ends were 5 bases for V and 3 bases for J; bases not matched to a gene: 10. CDR3 protein: CASSPFSGQIYNEQFF. For the CDR3, the DNA is TGTGCCAGCAGTCCATTCTCGGGACAGATCTACAATGAGCAGTTCTTC. Full variable domain (missing parts from reference TRBV28 and TRBJ2-1): DVKVTQSSRYLVKRTGEKVFLECVQDMDHENMFWYRQDPGLGLRLIYFSYDVKMKEKGDIPEGYSVSREKKERFSLILESASTNQTSMYLCASSPFSGQIYNEQFFGPGTRLTVL.

The genes are TRBV5-4 and TRBJ2-6; TRBD1 agrees at 8 bases. The CDR3 extends over 18 amino acids. From germline, CDR1 is SGHNT and CDR2 YYREEE (reference sequence). V was pared by 2 bases and J by 0 bases, with 7 bases of the junction left unmatched. CDR3 protein: CASSLFGQGFSGANVLTF. In nucleotides, the CDR3 is TGTGCCAGCAGCTTATTTGGACAGGGCTTCTCTGGGGCCAACGTCCTGACTTTC.

The V call is TRBV4-3, the J call TRBJ1-2, with D possibly matching TRBD1 (5 bases). V lost 7 bases and J lost 5, with 8 bases in between. CDR1 and CDR2 (germline): LGHNA, YSLEER. The CDR3 is 11 amino acids. The CDR3 spells CASKEGYGYTF. The CDR3 bases are TGCGCCAGCAAGGAGGGGTATGGCTACACCTTC.

This rearrangement joins TRBV7-6 to TRBJ1-2, with TRBD1 identical over 8 bases. Unmatched junction bases numbered 9, after V lost 5 bases and J lost 1 base. The germline V gene has CDR1 SGHVS and CDR2 FNYEAQ. This CDR3 contains 16 residues. Here the CDR3 reads CASSERTGIFNYGYTF. CDR3 nucleotides: TGTGCCAGCAGCGAGAGGACAGGGATTTTTAACTATGGCTACACCTTC.

The J gene is TRBJ2-5, the V gene TRBV5-6; D not resolved. V lost 0 bases to trimming and J lost 6 bases, with 6 bases between them. The CDR3 spans 12 residues. CDR1 and CDR2 (germline): SGHDT, YYEEEE. The CDR3 DNA sequence: TGTGCCAGCAGCTTGGCCGAGAAGACCCAGTACTTC. Its translation is CASSLAEKTQYF.

The chain employs TRBV23-1 and TRBJ2-2; D is unclear. TRBV23-1 is identified as an open reading frame with a role that is uncertain. The ends were cut back, 2 bases at V and 9 bases at J, with 10 bases in the middle. The CDR3 totals 13 residues. CDR3 sequence reads: CASSQRAARELFF. For the CDR3, the DNA is TGCGCCAGCAGTCAAAGGGCCGCCCGGGAGCTGTTTTTT.

J is TRBJ2-1 and V is TRBV7-8; D gene uncertain. Germline V gene data show CDR1 as SGHVS and CDR2 as FQNEAQ. The CDR3 is 14 residues long. Trimming removed 1 base at V and 3 bases at J, with 7 bases between. The CDR3 sequence is CASSLDIDYNEQFF. The DNA of the CDR3 is TGTGCCAGCAGCTTAGATATAGACTACAATGAGCAGTTCTTC.